The 21 T cell receptor beta chains given below trace back to one sample, sequenced in a study of shared clonotypes between healthy human individuals. Here immunoSEQ multiplex PCR was the method, and the copy in TCRdb shows in-frame clones only, minus some. The sample lists 740,000 or so clones; more than 70% were seen once. The material sequenced was memory CD4+ T cells sorted from blood. The sample's subset: CD45RA-negative fraction. These TCRs come from a woman aged 30 to 39 in good health.

The CDR3 loop reads CAWSVMRGTEAFF. CDR3 coding DNA: TGTGCCTGGAGTGTAATGAGGGGGACTGAAGCTTTCTTT. The chain joins TRBV30 to TRBJ1-1, with D possibly being TRBD1 (6 bases). V lost 0 bases and J lost 5, with 10 bases in between. This CDR3 comprises 13 residues. Germline CDR1 is GTSNPN and CDR2 is SVGIG (reference sequence).

The chain combines TRBV7-9 with TRBJ2-7; D may correspond to TRBD1 or TRBD2 (6 bases each). The CDR3 consists of 13 residues. The germline V gene encodes CDR1 SEHNR and CDR2 FQNEAQ (reference sequence). V lost 4 bases, J lost 7 bases, and 14 bases lay in between. CDR3 coding DNA: TGTGCCAGCAGCTGGGGGCCGGGGGAGGAGCAGTACTTC. This translates into CASSWGPGEEQYF.

With regard to this clone: This sample also contains other DNA sequences that code for the same CDR3. The V and J genes are TRBV27 and TRBJ2-7; TRBD1 might be the D (5 bases). Trimming pared 4 bases from V and 1 base from J, leaving 11 bases between. Germline CDR1 reads MNHEY; CDR2 reads SMNVEV (reference sequence). This CDR3 is 14 amino acids long. CDR3 sequence reads: CASSYRRGSYEQYF. The CDR3 bases are TGTGCCAGCAGTTACAGGAGAGGTTCCTACGAGCAGTACTTC.

The J gene is TRBJ1-2, the V gene TRBV2; D perhaps matches TRBD1 (6 bases). This CDR3 has 13 residues. Germline-derived CDR1 and CDR2 are SNHLY and FYNNEI. V gave up 3 bases and J gave up 3 bases, with 8 bases separating them. CDR3 DNA: TGTGCCAGCAGTGACAACAGGGACTATGGCTACACCTTC. Protein sequence: CASSDNRDYGYTF.

The chain combines TRBV7-2 with TRBJ2-7, with 7 nucleotides matching TRBD1. CDR1 is SGHTA and CDR2 is FQGNSA in the germline V gene. The CDR3 has 14 residues. The V and J ends lost 4 bases and 4 bases, in that order; junction bases with no gene match: 7. In DNA, the CDR3 is TGTGCCAGCAGCTCCTCCAGGGGGTCGTACGAGCAGTACTTC. Translation: CASSSSRGSYEQYF.

The J gene is TRBJ2-5, the V gene TRBV7-2, with TRBD2 identical over 11 bases. CDR1 and CDR2 (germline): SGHTA, FQGNSA. With V trimmed by 3 bases and J by 4 bases, 13 bases remained unmatched. The CDR3 spans 18 residues. The CDR3 nucleotides read TGTGCCAGCAGCTTGGGTCGTCTAGCGGGAGGCGGGGGAGAGACCCAGTACTTC. Translation gives CASSLGRLAGGGGETQYF.

Worth noting for this clone: With a much larger clone just one base away, this may be a read error. This sequence joins TRBV5-1 and TRBJ2-1; perhaps TRBD1 as D (6 bases). Germline V CDR1 and CDR2: SGHRS, YFSETQ. Trimming removed 3 bases from V and 0 bases from J, with 10 bases in between. CDR3 size: 15 residues. The CDR3 nucleotides are TGCGCCAGCAGCTGGGACACGAGCTCCTACAATGAGCAGTTCTTC. Protein product: CASSWDTSSYNEQFF. The whole variable domain, filled in from reference TRBV5-1 and TRBJ2-1, reads KAGVTQTPRYLIKTRGQQVTLSCSPISGHRSVSWYQQTPGQGLQFLFEYFSETQRNKGNFPGRFSGRQFSNSRSEMNVSTLELGDSALYLCASSWDTSSYNEQFFGPGTRLTVL.

Comment on this clone: Other nucleotide sequences in the sample specify the same CDR3. V gene TRBV5-6 combines with J gene TRBJ2-5; D gene unclear. The germline CDR1 and CDR2 sequences are SGHDT and YYEEEE. This CDR3 has 10 amino acids. V was trimmed by 4 bases and J by 7 bases, leaving 5 bases between them. The chain's CDR3 is CASSGSTQYF. As DNA, the CDR3 is TGTGCCAGCAGCGGGTCGACCCAGTACTTC.

CDR3 in amino acids: CASRPTSGSTGELFF. CDR3 in DNA: TGTGCCAGCAGACCTACTAGCGGGAGCACCGGGGAGCTGTTTTTT. The rearrangement joins TRBV2 to TRBJ2-2; 11 bases are a match to TRBD2. V was pared by 6 bases and J by 4 bases, with 4 bases of the junction left unmatched. Germline CDR1 reads SNHLY; CDR2 reads FYNNEI. This CDR3 region has 15 residues.

A single count supports this clone. This chain uses TRBV19 with TRBJ2-3; unclear D gene. In germline, CDR1 is LNHDA, CDR2 SQIVND (reference sequence). Trimming stripped 5 bases from V and 5 bases from J, with 11 bases between. The CDR3 runs 13 residues. CDR3 sequence reads: CASSVNLEDTQYF. Written as DNA, the CDR3 is TGTGCCAGTAGTGTTAACCTGGAAGATACGCAGTATTTT.

Details on this clone: At the DNA level, this CDR3 is encoded by other sequences in the same sample as well. The chain recombines TRBV7-2 with TRBJ2-3; D not resolved. Trimming took 5 bases from V and 2 from J, leaving 8 bases between them. Germline assignment: CDR1 SGHTA and CDR2 FQGNSA. The CDR3 runs 13 residues. In nucleotides, the CDR3 is TGTGCCAGCAGCCCCTATTACACAGATACGCAGTATTTT. Encoded protein: CASSPYYTDTQYF.

The chain links TRBV6-6 to TRBJ2-7; 9 nucleotides line up with TRBD1. Looked up from germline, CDR1 is MNHNY and CDR2 is SVGAGI (reference sequence). The trim removed 7 bases at V and 4 bases at J, leaving 5 bases unmatched. The CDR3 loop spans 13 amino acids. The CDR3 nucleotides are TGTGCCAGCATGGGACAGGGATCATACGAGCAGTACTTC. Translated: CASMGQGSYEQYF.

A note on this clone: A much larger clone differs from this one at a single base, so this may be a read error. Distinct nucleotide sequences in the sample also encode this CDR3. The rearrangement joins TRBV27 to TRBJ2-3; a possible D gene is TRBD2 (6 bases). V lost 2 bases and J 0 bases, leaving 6 bases between the germline ends. The CDR3 has 14 residues. The germline V gene encodes CDR1 MNHEY and CDR2 SMNVEV (reference sequence). Written as DNA, the CDR3 is TGTGCCAGCAGTTTAGCGGGAAGCACAGATACGCAGTATTTT. It specifies CASSLAGSTDTQYF.

V usage is TRBV2 and J usage is TRBJ2-5, with 8 bases matching TRBD1. The J call is doubtful: the DNA matches TRBJ2-7 better. This CDR3 spans 13 amino acids. Germline lookup yields CDR1 SNHLY and CDR2 FYNNEI. DNA of the CDR3: TGTGCCAGCATGGTCGGACAGGGTAACGAGCAGTACTTC. This encodes CASMVGQGNEQYF.

The rearrangement links TRBV30 to TRBJ2-1, with 8 bases lining up with TRBD1. Germline loops: CDR1 GTSNPN, CDR2 SVGIG (reference sequence). The CDR3 sequence is 16 residues long. V lost 0 bases, J lost 2 bases, and 6 bases stayed unmatched. The CDR3 DNA reads TGTGCCTGGAGTGTACGGGGACAGGCCCCCTACAATGAGCAGTTCTTC. Residues: CAWSVRGQAPYNEQFF.

The chain is built from TRBV30 and TRBJ2-7; possibly TRBD1 for D (5 bases). This CDR3 spans 13 amino acids. V lost 3 bases and J lost 4, with 13 bases in between. The germline gives CDR1 GTSNPN, CDR2 SVGIG (reference sequence). The CDR3 region has the DNA TGTGCCTGGAGCTCCGGACACGTTTACGAGCAGTACTTC. It encodes CAWSSGHVYEQYF.

This chain links TRBV5-6 with TRBJ1-1, with D hard to call. The germline V gene has CDR1 SGHDT and CDR2 YYEEEE. The V gene lost 0 bases and the J gene lost 1 base, with 16 bases spanning the gap. This CDR3 region has 17 residues. CDR3 nucleotides: TGTGCCAGCAGCTTGGTGCGGTTTTACCCGAGGAACACTGAAGCTTTCTTT. It translates to CASSLVRFYPRNTEAFF.

The DNA for the CDR3 is TGTGCCAGCATGGGGGGAGTCTACAATGAGCAGTTCTTC. Translation: CASMGGVYNEQFF. This rearrangement joins TRBV28 to TRBJ2-1; a possible D gene is TRBD2 (6 bases). The germline CDR1 and CDR2 sequences are MDHEN and SYDVKM. This CDR3 comprises 13 residues. With 7 bases removed from V and 3 bases from J, the gap between germline ends came to 10 bases.

This clone was recorded once. The identical CDR3 is also encoded by other nucleotide sequences in the sample. The V call is TRBV5-1, the J call TRBJ2-6; D is ambiguous. The ends were cut back, 0 bases at V and 0 bases at J, with 4 bases in the middle. CDR3 size: 15 residues. Germline assignment: CDR1 SGHRS and CDR2 YFSETQ. The CDR3 is CASSLGASGANVLTF. The CDR3, as DNA: TGCGCCAGCAGCTTGGGGGCCTCTGGGGCCAACGTCCTGACTTTC.

The chain recombines TRBV5-1 with TRBJ2-1; D uncertain. The CDR3 consists of 16 residues. Per germline, CDR1 SGHRS and CDR2 YFSETQ. Trimming took off 0 bases at V and 0 bases at J, with 10 bases between the two ends. DNA for the CDR3: TGCGCCAGCAGCTTGGCCGAGGCGAGCTCCTACAATGAGCAGTTCTTC. This gives the protein CASSLAEASSYNEQFF.

The chain couples TRBV20-1 to TRBJ2-7; D gene unclear. V lost 3 bases and J lost 3, with 6 bases in between. This CDR3 is built from 11 residues. Germline V gene lookup returns CDR1 DFQATT and CDR2 SNEGSKA (reference sequence). DNA of the CDR3: TGCAGTGCTAGGATTTACTACGAGCAGTACTTC. This translates into CSARIYYEQYF.